This TCR beta chain was found in a study of cytomegalovirus exposure and HLA in healthy donors. Study results and caveats: Earlier analysis yielded a pattern in which most TCR beta V segments were productive about 90% or about 30% of the time. Links to common viral pathogens appeared, in a later analysis, for several of the most significant clusters.

This CDR3 region has 18 residues. Losses at the gene ends were 3 bases for V and 0 bases for J; bases not matched to a gene: 10. Germline V gene data show CDR1 as SGHTS and CDR2 as YDEGEE. Remarks on this clone: Its antigen is not known.

The PCR contained 60 Vbeta and 13 Jbeta primers. Method: immunoSEQ multiplex PCR; TCRdb's copy keeps in-frame clones and lacks some. The sample records fewer than 65,000 clones, approximately 87% being singletons. The TCR sequence derives from a man in his late teens or twenties in good health and CMV-seronegative. The chain combines TRBV5-8 with TRBJ1-5; TRBD1 matches at 9 bases. The material sequenced was PBMCs. The CDR3 region has the DNA TGTGCCAGCAGCTATCCGGGACAGGGCCATTATAGCAATCAGCCCCAGCATTTT. Its translation: CASSYPGQGHYSNQPQHF. Together with reference TRBV5-8 and TRBJ1-5, the CDR3 gives the full variable domain: EAGVTQSPTHLIKTRGQQATLRCSPISGHTSVYWYQQALGLGLQFLLWYDEGEERNRGNFPPRFSGRQFPNYSSELNVNALELEDSALYLCASSYPGQGHYSNQPQHFGDGTRLSIL.